This entry lists 6 T cell receptor beta chains sequenced from one sample in a study of technical replicates of blood from a handful of donors. Sequenced by immunoSEQ multiplex PCR; TCRdb stores in-frame clones only, minus some. The table shows more than 65,000 clones, with approximately 96% occurring only once. The sample comprised T cells isolated from PBMCs. The receptors originated from a human donor in good health.

V and J are TRBV28 and TRBJ2-2, with 7 positions matching TRBD1. Germline V gene data show CDR1 as MDHEN and CDR2 as SYDVKM. V trimming: 3 bases; J trimming: 6 bases; junction bases outside the gene matches: 7. The CDR3 is made up of 15 amino acids. In DNA form, the CDR3 reads TGTGCCAGCAGTTTTAGCAGGGGGATTTCCGGGGAGCTGTTTTTT. This sequence encodes CASSFSRGISGELFF.

The rearrangement uses TRBV27 and TRBJ2-7, with D possibly being TRBD2 (5 bases). V lost 7 bases to trimming and J lost 7 bases, with 17 bases between them. The length of the CDR3 is 13 residues. Germline V gene sequence: CDR1 MNHEY, CDR2 SMNVEV (reference sequence). The CDR3 here is CASISPGMGEQYF. CDR3 DNA: TGTGCCAGCATTTCACCGGGAATGGGGGAGCAGTACTTC.

This clone came up once. This chain links TRBV4-2 with TRBJ2-7; TRBD1 aligns across 7 bases. Germline CDR1 and CDR2: LGHNA and YNFKEQ. With V trimmed by 1 base and J by 0 bases, 9 bases remained unmatched. CDR3 length equals 17 residues. The CDR3 protein is CASSQAGTESRSYEQYF. The CDR3 nucleotides read TGTGCCAGCAGCCAAGCCGGGACAGAGTCGCGCTCCTACGAGCAGTACTTC.

The chain links TRBV19 to TRBJ2-3; TRBD1 agrees at 9 bases. The V segment lost 7 bases and the J segment 6 bases; nucleotides outside the gene matches: 11. The CDR3 covers 15 residues. Germline V gene sequence: CDR1 LNHDA, CDR2 SQIVND (reference sequence). DNA for the CDR3: TGTGCCAGTACCCTAGGGACAGGGAATTTCGATACGCAGTATTTT. It specifies CASTLGTGNFDTQYF.

The chain employs TRBV30 and TRBJ2-7; a possible D gene is TRBD1 (6 bases). This CDR3 contains 12 residues. CDR1 and CDR2 from the germline V gene are GTSNPN and SVGIG (reference sequence). Trimming took off 5 bases at V and 6 bases at J, with 14 bases between the two ends. The CDR3 nucleotides are TGTGCCTGGCGCATATTAGGGGGCGAGCAGTACTTC. This encodes CAWRILGGEQYF. Filled out from reference TRBV30 and TRBJ2-7, the complete variable domain reads SQTIHQWPATLVQPVGSPLSLECTVEGTSNPNLYWYRQAAGRGLQLLFYSVGIGQISSEVPQNLSASRPQDRQFILSSKKLLLSDSGFYLCAWRILGGEQYFGPGTRLTVT.

The V gene is TRBV11-2, the J gene TRBJ2-5; TRBD2 aligns across 11 bases. Germline lookup yields CDR1 SGHAT and CDR2 FQNNGV. The ends lost 1 base at V and 5 bases at J; junction bases unmatched: 12. The CDR3 has 18 residues. The CDR3 region has the DNA TGTGCCAGCAGCTTAGGCCGCCTTAGCGGGAGGGCCCGGGAGACCCAGTACTTC. Translation gives CASSLGRLSGRARETQYF.